This T cell receptor (beta chain) appears in the sequencing data of a study of T cells in Graves' hyperthyroidism and ophthalmopathy. Study-level points and caveats: Blood also carried most thyroid clonotypes expanded above 0.001.

TCR beta CDR3 regions were amplified from RNA. The study used the HTBI primer set for a first-round RT-PCR of the TCR CDR3. TCRdb re-analysed the multiplex PCR reads in MiXCR, keeping a single row per CDR3 protein. The table has around 690,000 distinct CDR3 sequences, about 18% seen once. Diagnostic decisions used clinical symptoms, serum thyroxine and TRAb, thyroid ultrasound and orbital computed tomography. As regards this clonotype: Its antigen is not identified.

Sequences were obtained from blood. This receptor was identified in a man between 50 and 59 years old with Graves' hyperthyroidism.

CDR3 sequence (DNA): TGTGCCAGCAGTTTATGGGGTAGCGGGAGAACAGGATCCTACAATGAGCAGTTCTTC. It yields the protein CASSLWGSGRTGSYNEQFF. V usage is TRBV28 and J usage is TRBJ2-1, with 9 bases that match TRBD2. Germline lookup yields CDR1 MDHEN and CDR2 SYDVKM. CDR3 length: 19 amino acids. The ends lost 0 bases at V and 1 base at J; junction bases unmatched: 10.